This T cell receptor (beta chain) was captured in a study of T cells in Graves' hyperthyroidism and ophthalmopathy. As for the study in general: The blood sample was taken at first diagnosis, before treatment began.

To note about this clonotype: The antigen remains undetermined.

Study findings and constraints: Blood samples included most of the expanded thyroid clonotypes exceeding 0.001.

Uncontrolled infections, other autoimmune diseases, pregnancy or lactation led to exclusion of patients. RNA transcripts gave rise to amplified TCR beta CDR3 regions. Researchers ran a first-round RT-PCR on the TCR CDR3 using the HTBI primer set. Each CDR3 protein is one row after TCRdb ran MiXCR on the multiplex PCR reads. The repertoire has about 640,000 distinct CDR3 sequences, roughly 20% of them found once; the top ten carry 34%. Sequencing input: blood. The source of this sequence is a man aged 30-40 years with Graves' ophthalmopathy.

This chain's CDR3 is CASSQDHPTGRETQYF. The CDR3 coding sequence is TGCGCCAGCAGCCAAGATCATCCCACGGGGCGGGAGACCCAGTACTTC. The rearrangement uses TRBV4-1 and TRBJ2-5; D could derive from TRBD1 or TRBD2 (5 bases each). Germline V lookup: CDR1 MGHRA, CDR2 YSYEKL. This CDR3 contains 16 residues. V lost 0 bases and J 5 bases, leaving 16 bases between the germline ends.